The source of this T cell receptor (beta chain) is a study of cytomegalovirus exposure and HLA in healthy donors. The CDR3 totals 13 residues. The germline V gene has CDR1 SQVTM and CDR2 ANQGSEA. Trimming pared 4 bases from V and 4 bases from J, leaving 10 bases between. PCR employed 60 Vbeta and 13 Jbeta primers. Only in-frame clones appear in the TCRdb table, and some are missing; sequencing was by immunoSEQ multiplex PCR. This sample carries around 200,000 clones, with about 0.8% going to the ten biggest clones. The rearrangement joins TRBV29-1 to TRBJ1-4; D perhaps matches TRBD1 (6 bases). This clonotype originated in a woman in her late teens or twenties in good health and CMV-seropositive. The material sequenced was PBMCs. Here the CDR3 DNA reads TGCAGCGTTGCGACAGGTCATAATGAAAAACTGTTTTTT. It translates to CSVATGHNEKLFF.